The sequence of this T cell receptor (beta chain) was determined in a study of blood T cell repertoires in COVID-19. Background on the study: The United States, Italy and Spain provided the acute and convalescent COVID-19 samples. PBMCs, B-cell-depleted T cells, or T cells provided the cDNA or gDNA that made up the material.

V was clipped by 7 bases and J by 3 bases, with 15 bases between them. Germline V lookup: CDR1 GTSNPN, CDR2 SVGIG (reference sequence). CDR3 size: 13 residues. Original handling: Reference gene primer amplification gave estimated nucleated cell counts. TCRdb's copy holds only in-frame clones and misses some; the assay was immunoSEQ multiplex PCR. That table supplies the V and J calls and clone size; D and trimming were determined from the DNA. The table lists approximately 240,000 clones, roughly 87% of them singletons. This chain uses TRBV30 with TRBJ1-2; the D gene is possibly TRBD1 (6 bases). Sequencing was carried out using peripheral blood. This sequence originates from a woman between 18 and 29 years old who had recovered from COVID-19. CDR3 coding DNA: TGTGCCTTAGCCCAGGGGTTTCACTATGGCTACACCTTC. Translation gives CALAQGFHYGYTF.